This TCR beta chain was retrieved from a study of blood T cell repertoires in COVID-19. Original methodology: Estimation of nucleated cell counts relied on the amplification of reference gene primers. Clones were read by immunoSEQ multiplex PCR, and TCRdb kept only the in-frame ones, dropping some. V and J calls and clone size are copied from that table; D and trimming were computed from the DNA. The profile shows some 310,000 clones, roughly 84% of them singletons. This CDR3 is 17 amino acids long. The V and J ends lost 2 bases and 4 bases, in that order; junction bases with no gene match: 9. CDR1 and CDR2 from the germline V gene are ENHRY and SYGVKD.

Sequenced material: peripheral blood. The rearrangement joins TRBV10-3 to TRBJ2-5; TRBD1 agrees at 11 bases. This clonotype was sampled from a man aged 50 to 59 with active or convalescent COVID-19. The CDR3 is CAISEGTGGVEVETQYF. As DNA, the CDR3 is TGTGCCATCAGTGAGGGGACAGGGGGGGTCGAAGTAGAGACCCAGTACTTC.